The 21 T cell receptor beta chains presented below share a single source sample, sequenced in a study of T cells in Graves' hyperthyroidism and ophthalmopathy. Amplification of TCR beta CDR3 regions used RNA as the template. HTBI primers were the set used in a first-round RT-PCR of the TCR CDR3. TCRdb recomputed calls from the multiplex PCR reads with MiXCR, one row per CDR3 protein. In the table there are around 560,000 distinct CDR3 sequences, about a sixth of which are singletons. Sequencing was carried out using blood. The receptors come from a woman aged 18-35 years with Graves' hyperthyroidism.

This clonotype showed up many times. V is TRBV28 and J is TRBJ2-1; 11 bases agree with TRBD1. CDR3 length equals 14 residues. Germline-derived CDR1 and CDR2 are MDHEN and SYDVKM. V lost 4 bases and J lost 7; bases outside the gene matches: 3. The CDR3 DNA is TGTGCCAGCAGTTCCTGGGACAGGGGGAATGAGCAGTTCTTC. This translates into CASSSWDRGNEQFF.

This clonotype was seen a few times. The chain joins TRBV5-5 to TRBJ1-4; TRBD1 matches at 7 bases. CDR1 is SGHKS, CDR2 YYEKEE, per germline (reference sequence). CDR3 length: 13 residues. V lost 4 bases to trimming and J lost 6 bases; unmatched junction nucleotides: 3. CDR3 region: CASSTGQYEKLFF. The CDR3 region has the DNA TGTGCCAGCAGCACGGGACAGTATGAAAAACTGTTTTTT.

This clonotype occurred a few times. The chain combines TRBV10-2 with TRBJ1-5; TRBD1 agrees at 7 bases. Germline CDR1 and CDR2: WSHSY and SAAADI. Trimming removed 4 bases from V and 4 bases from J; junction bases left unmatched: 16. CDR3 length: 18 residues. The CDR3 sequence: CASSGTGESPVGNQPQHF. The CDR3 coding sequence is TGCGCCAGCAGTGGCACAGGGGAATCTCCGGTGGGTAATCAGCCCCAGCATTTT.

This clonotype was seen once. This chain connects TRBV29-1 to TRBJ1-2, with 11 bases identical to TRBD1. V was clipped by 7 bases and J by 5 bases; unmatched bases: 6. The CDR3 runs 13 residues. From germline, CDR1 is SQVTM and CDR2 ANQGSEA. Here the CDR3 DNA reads TGCAGCGGTACCGGGACAGGGGGATATGGCTACACCTTC. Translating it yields CSGTGTGGYGYTF.

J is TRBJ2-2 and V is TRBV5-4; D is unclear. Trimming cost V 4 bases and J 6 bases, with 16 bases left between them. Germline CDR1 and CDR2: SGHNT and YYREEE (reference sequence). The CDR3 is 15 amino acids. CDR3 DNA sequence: TGTGCCAGCAGCAAACAGCCAGTGGTGGCCGGGGAGCTGTTTTTT. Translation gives CASSKQPVVAGELFF.

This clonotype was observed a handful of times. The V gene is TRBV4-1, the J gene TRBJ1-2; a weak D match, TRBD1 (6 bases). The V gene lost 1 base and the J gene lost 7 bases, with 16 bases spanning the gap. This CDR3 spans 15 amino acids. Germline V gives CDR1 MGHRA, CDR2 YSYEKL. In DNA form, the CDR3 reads TGCGCCAGCAGCCAAGTTATGGAGGGGGTGGGTGGCTACACCTTC. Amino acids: CASSQVMEGVGGYTF.

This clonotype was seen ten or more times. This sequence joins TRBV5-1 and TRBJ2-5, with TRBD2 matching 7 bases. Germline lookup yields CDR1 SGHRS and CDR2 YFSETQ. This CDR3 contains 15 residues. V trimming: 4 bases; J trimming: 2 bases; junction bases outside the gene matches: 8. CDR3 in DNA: TGCGCCAGCAGCGTGGGACTATCGATTCAAGAGACCCAGTACTTC. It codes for CASSVGLSIQETQYF.

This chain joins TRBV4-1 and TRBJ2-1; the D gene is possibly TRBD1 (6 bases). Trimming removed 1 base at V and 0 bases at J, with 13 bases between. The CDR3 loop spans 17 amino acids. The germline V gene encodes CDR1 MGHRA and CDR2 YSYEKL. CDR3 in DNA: TGCGCCAGCAGCCAAGTGGGGGCGGGCAGCTCCTACAATGAGCAGTTCTTC. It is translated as CASSQVGAGSSYNEQFF.

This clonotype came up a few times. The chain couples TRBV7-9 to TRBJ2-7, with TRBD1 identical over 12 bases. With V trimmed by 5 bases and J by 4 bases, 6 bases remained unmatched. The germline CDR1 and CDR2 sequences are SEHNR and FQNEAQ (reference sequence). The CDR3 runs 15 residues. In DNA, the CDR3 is TGTGCCAGCAGCGCAGGGACAGGGGGCGGGTACGAGCAGTACTTC. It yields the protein CASSAGTGGGYEQYF.

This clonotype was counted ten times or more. CDR3 coding DNA: TGTGCCAGCAGTTTCGGGGGAGGTGAGCAGTTCTTC. Protein sequence: CASSFGGGEQFF. This sequence joins TRBV12-3 or TRBV12-4 and TRBJ2-1, with D tentatively TRBD2 (6 bases). CDR3 length: 12 amino acids. V was pared by 3 bases and J by 9 bases, with 9 bases between.

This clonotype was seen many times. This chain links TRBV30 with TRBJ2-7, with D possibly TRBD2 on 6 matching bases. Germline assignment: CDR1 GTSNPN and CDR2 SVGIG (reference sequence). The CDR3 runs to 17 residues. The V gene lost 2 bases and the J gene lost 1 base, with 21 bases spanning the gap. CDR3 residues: CAWSPDPGAGRSYEQYF. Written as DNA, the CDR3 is TGTGCCTGGAGTCCGGACCCTGGCGCGGGGAGATCCTACGAGCAGTACTTC.

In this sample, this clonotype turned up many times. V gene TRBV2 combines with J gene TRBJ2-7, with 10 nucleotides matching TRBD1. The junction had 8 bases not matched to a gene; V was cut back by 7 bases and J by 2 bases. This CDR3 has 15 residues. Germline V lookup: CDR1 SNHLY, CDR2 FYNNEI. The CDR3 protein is CASKSGQGMTYEQYF. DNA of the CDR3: TGTGCCAGCAAATCGGGACAGGGGATGACCTACGAGCAGTACTTC.

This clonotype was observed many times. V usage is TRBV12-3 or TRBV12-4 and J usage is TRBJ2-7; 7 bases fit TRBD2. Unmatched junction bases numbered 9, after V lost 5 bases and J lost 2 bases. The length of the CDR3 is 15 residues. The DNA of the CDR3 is TGTGCCAGCAGTGCCCGCGGGGGTCGCGCCTACGAGCAGTACTTC. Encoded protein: CASSARGGRAYEQYF.

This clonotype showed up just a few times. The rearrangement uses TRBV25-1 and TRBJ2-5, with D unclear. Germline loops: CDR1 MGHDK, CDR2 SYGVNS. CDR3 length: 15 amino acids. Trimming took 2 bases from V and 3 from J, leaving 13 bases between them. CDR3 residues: CASSEVGKRKETQYF. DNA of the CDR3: TGTGCCAGCAGTGAAGTCGGCAAACGAAAAGAGACCCAGTACTTC.

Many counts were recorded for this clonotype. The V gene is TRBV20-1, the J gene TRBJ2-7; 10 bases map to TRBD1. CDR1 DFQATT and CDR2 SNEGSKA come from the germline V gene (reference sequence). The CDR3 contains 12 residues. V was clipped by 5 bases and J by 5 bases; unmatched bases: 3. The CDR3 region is CSADRGRNEQYF. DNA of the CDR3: TGCAGTGCTGACAGGGGGCGAAACGAGCAGTACTTC.

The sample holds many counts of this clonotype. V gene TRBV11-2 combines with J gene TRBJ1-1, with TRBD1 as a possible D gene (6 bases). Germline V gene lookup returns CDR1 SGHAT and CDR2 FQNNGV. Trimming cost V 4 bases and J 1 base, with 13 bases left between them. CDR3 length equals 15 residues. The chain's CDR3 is CASSWGGGGNTEAFF. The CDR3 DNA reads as TGTGCCAGCAGCTGGGGAGGGGGTGGGAACACTGAAGCTTTCTTT.

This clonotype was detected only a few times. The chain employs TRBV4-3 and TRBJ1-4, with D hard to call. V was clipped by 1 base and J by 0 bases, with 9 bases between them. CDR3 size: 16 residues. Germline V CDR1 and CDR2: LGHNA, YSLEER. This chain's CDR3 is CASSQGTDATNEKLFF. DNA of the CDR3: TGCGCCAGCAGCCAAGGGACGGACGCAACTAATGAAAAACTGTTTTTT.

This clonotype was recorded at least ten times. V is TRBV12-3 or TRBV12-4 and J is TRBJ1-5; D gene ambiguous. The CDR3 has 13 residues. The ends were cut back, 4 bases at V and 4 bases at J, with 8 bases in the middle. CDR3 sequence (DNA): TGTGCCAGCAGTTCGGCAAAGAATCAGCCCCAGCATTTT. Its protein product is CASSSAKNQPQHF.

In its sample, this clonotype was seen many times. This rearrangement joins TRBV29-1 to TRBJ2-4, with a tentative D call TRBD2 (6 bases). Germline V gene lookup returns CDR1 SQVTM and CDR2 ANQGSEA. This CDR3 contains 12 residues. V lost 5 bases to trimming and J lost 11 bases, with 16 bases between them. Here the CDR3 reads CSVLEGTSLQYF. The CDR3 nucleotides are TGCAGCGTTCTTGAGGGTACTAGCCTTCAGTACTTC.

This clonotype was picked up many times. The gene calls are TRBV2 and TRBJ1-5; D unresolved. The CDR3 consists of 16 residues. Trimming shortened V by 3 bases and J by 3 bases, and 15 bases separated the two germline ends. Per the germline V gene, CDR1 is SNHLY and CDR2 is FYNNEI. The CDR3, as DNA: TGTGCCAGCAGTGAGGCAGGTTCTTGGGACAATCAGCCCCAGCATTTT. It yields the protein CASSEAGSWDNQPQHF.

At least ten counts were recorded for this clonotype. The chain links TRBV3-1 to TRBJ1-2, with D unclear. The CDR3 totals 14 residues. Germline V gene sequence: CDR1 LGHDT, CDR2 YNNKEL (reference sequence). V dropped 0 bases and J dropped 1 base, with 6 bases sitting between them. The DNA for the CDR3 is TGTGCCAGCAGCCAAGAGTCAGTTAACTATGGCTACACCTTC. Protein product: CASSQESVNYGYTF. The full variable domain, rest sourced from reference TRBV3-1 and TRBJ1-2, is DTAVSQTPKYLVTQMGNDKSIKCEQNLGHDTMYWYKQDSKKFLKIMFSYNNKELIINETVPNRFSPKSPDKAHLNLHINSLELGDSAVYFCASSQESVNYGYTFGSGTRLTVV.